This section outlines one T cell receptor (beta chain) sequence together with its context. Clones were sequenced by immunoSEQ multiplex PCR, and TCRdb holds only the in-frame ones, with some missing. The data contain tens of thousands of clones, about 88% of them singletons. The sample belongs to a study of T cell changes during pregnancy in multiple sclerosis. In germline, CDR1 is MNHEY, CDR2 SMNVEV (reference sequence). This CDR3 spans 16 amino acids. Trimming stripped 5 bases from V and 8 bases from J, with 22 bases between. The genes are TRBV27 and TRBJ2-1, with D possibly matching TRBD2 (5 bases). Sample: CD4+ T cells from peripheral blood mononuclear cells, taken in the first trimester of pregnancy. The receptor's source is a female donor with multiple sclerosis, enrolled in a pregnancy study. CDR3 nucleotide sequence: TGTGCCAGCAGTAGTTTGGGGAGAGGTCCTACCGATGAGCAGTTCTTC. Translated: CASSSLGRGPTDEQFF.